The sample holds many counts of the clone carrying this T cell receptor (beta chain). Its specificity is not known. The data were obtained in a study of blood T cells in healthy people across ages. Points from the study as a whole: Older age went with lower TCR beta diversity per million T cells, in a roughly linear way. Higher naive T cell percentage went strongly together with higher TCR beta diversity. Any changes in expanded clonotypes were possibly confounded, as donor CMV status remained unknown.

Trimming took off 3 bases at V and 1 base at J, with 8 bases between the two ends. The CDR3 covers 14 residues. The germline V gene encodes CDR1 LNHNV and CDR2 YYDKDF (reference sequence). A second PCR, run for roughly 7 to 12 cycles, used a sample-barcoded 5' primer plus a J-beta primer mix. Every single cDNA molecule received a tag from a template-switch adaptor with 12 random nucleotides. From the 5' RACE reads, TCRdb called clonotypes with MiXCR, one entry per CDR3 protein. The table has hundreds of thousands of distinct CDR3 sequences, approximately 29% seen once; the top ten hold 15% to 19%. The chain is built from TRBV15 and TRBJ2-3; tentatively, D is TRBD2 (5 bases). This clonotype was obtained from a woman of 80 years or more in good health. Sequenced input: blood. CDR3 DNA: TGTGCCACCAGCAGTCCCGGGGGCACAGATACGCAGTATTTT. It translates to CATSSPGGTDTQYF.